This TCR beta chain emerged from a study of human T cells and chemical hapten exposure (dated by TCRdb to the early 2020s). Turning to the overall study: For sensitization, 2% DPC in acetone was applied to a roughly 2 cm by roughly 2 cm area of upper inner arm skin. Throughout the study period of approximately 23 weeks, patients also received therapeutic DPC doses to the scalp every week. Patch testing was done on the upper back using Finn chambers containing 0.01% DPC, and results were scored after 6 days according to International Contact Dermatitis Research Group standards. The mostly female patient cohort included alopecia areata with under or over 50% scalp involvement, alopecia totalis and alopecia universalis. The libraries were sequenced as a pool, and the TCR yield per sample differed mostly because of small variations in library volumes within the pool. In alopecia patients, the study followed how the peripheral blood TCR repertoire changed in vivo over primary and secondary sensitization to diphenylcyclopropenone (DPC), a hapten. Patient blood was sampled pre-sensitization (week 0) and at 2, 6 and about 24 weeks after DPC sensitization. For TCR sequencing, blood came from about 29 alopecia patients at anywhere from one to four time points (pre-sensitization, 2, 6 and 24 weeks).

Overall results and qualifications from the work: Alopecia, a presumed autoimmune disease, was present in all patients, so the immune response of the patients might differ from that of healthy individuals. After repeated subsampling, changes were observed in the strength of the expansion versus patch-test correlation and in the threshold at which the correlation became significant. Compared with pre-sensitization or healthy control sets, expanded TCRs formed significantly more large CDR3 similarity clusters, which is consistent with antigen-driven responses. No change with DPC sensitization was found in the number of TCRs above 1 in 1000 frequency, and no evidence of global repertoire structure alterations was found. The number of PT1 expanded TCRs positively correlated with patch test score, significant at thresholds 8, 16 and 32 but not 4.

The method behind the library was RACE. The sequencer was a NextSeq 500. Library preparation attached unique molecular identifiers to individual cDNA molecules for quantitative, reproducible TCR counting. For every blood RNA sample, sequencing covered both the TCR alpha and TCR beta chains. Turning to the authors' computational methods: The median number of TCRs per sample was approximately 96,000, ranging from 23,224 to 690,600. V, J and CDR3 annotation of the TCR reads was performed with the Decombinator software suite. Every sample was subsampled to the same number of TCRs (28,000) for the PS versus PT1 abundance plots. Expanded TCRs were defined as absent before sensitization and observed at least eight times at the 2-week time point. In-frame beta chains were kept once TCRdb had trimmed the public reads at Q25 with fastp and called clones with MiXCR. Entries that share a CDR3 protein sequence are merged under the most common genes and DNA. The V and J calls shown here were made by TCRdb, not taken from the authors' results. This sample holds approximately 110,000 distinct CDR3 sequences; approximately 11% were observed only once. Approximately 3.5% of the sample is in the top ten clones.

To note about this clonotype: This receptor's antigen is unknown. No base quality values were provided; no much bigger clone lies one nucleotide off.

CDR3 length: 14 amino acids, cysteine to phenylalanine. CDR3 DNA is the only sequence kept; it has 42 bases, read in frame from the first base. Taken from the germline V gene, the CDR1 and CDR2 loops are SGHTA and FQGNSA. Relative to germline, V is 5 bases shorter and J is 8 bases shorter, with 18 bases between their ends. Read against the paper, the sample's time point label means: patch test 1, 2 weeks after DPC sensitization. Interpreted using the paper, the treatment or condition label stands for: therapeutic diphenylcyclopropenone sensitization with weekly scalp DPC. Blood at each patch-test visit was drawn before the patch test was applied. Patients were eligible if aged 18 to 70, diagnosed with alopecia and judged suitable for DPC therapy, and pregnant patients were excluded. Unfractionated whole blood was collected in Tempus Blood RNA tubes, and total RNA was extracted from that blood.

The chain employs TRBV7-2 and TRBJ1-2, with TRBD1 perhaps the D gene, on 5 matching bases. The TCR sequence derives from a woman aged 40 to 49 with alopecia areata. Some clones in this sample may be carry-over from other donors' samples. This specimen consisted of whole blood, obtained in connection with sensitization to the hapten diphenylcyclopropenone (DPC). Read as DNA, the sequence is TGTGCCAGCAGCCCTGCTCCCACGTGGGGCGGCTACACCTTC. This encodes CASSPAPTWGGYTF.